A single T cell receptor beta chain is shown here with its context. Its specificity is unknown. This sample was taken from a study of beta chain features in type 1 diabetes. Turning to the study itself: Examination of sorted cells across all samples involved more than 85,000,000 cells.

Reverse transcribing all isolated RNA meant expressed TCRB transcripts were sequenced. Using immunoSEQ multiplex PCR, the repertoire was profiled, and TCRdb retains in-frame clones only, with some absent. Of almost 350,000 clones in the sample, less than 9.5% were seen once. Study results and limitations: In the patient group, naive, central memory and Treg TCRB repertoires seemed more alike than in the healthy donor group. Type 1 diabetes patients showed a moderate but significant shortening of TCRB CDR3s in all four CD4+ subsets.

One heparinised blood draw averaging about 120 mL was given by each donor. The receptor was isolated from a woman aged 18 to 35 in good health. Material: central memory CD4+ T cells from blood.

CDR3 nucleotides: TGTGCCAGTAGTAGACTCCCAGGACTAGCGGGAGATTCCGGGGAGCTGTTTTTT. Protein: CASSRLPGLAGDSGELFF. The chain has TRBV19 and TRBJ2-2; 13 bases agree with TRBD2. The CDR3 runs to 18 residues. Germline-derived CDR1 and CDR2 are LNHDA and SQIVND (reference sequence). V was clipped by 4 bases and J by 6 bases; unmatched bases: 11.